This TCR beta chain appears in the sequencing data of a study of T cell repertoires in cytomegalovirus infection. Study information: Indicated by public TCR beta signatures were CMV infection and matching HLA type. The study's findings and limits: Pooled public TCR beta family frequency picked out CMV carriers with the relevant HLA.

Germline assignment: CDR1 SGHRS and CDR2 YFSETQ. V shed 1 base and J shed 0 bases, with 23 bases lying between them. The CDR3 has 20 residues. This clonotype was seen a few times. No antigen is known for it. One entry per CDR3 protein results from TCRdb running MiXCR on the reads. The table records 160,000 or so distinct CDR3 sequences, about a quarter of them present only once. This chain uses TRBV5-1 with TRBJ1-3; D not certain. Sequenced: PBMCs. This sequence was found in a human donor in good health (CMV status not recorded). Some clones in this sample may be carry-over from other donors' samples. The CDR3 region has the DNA TGCGCCAGCAGCTTGAACGGTTGGAAGACACGATCCACCTCTGGAAACACCATATATTTT. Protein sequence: CASSLNGWKTRSTSGNTIYF.